This T cell receptor beta chain derives from a study of cytomegalovirus exposure and HLA in healthy donors. Study-level results: The TCR clusters that emerged in the first cohort tended, a later analysis found, to co-occur in the 120 or so validation repertoires. Specificity of a few CMV-associated chains for CMV antigens was verified in vitro. Cytomegalovirus status was reportedly diagnosed by the classifier with high sensitivity and specificity. Many donors carried some public TCRs, although rarity characterized most TCR sequences.

This CDR3 spans 15 amino acids. The V and J ends lost 5 bases and 0 bases respectively, with 11 bases between them. In germline, CDR1 is MNHNY, CDR2 SVGAGI (reference sequence). Assay used: immunoSEQ multiplex PCR; TCRdb lists only in-frame clones, some missing. The top ten clones hold about 1.5% of a sample with fewer than 200,000 clones, around 87% of them seen once. With respect to this clone: Its antigen is not known.

This sequence originates from a woman aged 30 to 39 in good health and CMV-seronegative. The V gene is TRBV6-6, the J gene TRBJ1-5; D remains unclear. Sequencing was performed on PBMCs. The DNA of the CDR3 is TGTGCCAGCAGTCTGACGGGTCCTAGCAATCAGCCCCAGCATTTT. This gives the protein CASSLTGPSNQPQHF.